In this sample, the clone carrying this T cell receptor (beta chain) turned up many times. Its cognate antigen is unknown. This sample is part of a study of T cell repertoires in cytomegalovirus infection. As for the study in general: CMV infection together with matching HLA type was indicated by public TCR beta signatures.

The CDR3 is 16 residues long. V gave up 6 bases and J gave up 1 base; unmatched junction bases: 11. Germline V CDR1 and CDR2: MNHEY, SVGEGT. TCRdb analysed the reads with MiXCR anew, one entry per CDR3 protein. The sample carries approximately 140,000 distinct CDR3 sequences, about 6% recorded once. Broader study findings: Totalled public TCR beta family frequency picked out people who carried CMV plus the relevant HLA.

Sample: PBMCs. This TCR derives from a human donor in good health (CMV status not recorded). Some clones in this sample may be carry-over from other donors' samples. This sequence joins TRBV6-2 or TRBV6-3 and TRBJ1-1; 7 bases map to TRBD1. CDR3 bases: TGTGCCAGCAGCACCGGCCCGGGACAGCAGAACACTGAAGCTTTCTTT. Amino acid sequence: CASSTGPGQQNTEAFF.